These 10 T cell receptor beta chains share one sample of origin, sequenced in a study of shared clonotypes between healthy human individuals. Only in-frame clones appear in the TCRdb table, and some are missing; sequencing was by immunoSEQ multiplex PCR. The table shows fewer than 600,000 clones, with over 60% occurring only once. Input material: PBMCs. The origin of the receptors is a woman between 40 and 50 years old in good health. Some clones in this sample may be carry-over from other donors' samples.

The chain couples TRBV13 to TRBJ2-2, with 7 positions matching TRBD1. Per germline, CDR1 PRHDT and CDR2 FYEKMQ (reference sequence). The CDR3 covers 15 residues. After removal of 3 bases from V and 1 base from J, the junction contained 2 bases not matched to a gene. In DNA, the CDR3 is TGTGCCAGCAGCTTGGGGGACAGGAACACCGGGGAGCTGTTTTTT. As protein: CASSLGDRNTGELFF.

The chain has TRBV4-2 and TRBJ2-1; TRBD2 matches at 7 bases. The CDR3 runs 14 residues. CDR1 LGHNA and CDR2 YNFKEQ come from the germline V gene. V dropped 4 bases and J dropped 4; count of bases not matched to a gene: 4. Here the CDR3 reads CASSLGGMYNEQFF. The CDR3 DNA reads as TGTGCCAGCAGCCTCGGGGGGATGTACAATGAGCAGTTCTTC.

This clone was seen at least ten times. This chain connects TRBV21-1 to TRBJ2-3; TRBD1, the D gene given by the table, was not confirmed from the DNA. TRBV21-1 is described as a pseudogene. The CDR3 has 15 amino acids. The CDR3 region is CASSKEGTGPDTQYF. CDR3 bases: TGTGCCAGCAGCAAGGAGGGGACAGGCCCAGATACGCAGTATTTT.

J is TRBJ2-5 and V is TRBV18; 8 positions agree with TRBD1. Germline trimming cut 1 base from V and 1 base from J; bases unmatched to any gene: 2. The CDR3 contains 15 residues. Germline V gene lookup returns CDR1 KGHSH and CDR2 LQKENI. CDR3: CASSPRQGTQETQYF. CDR3 nucleotide sequence: TGTGCCAGCTCACCACGACAGGGGACCCAAGAGACCCAGTACTTC.

The count of this clone is one. The chain is built from TRBV30 and TRBJ1-5; tentatively, D is TRBD1 (5 bases). Germline V lookup: CDR1 GTSNPN, CDR2 SVGIG (reference sequence). The ends were cut back, 2 bases at V and 3 bases at J, with 11 bases in the middle. The CDR3 covers 14 residues. The CDR3 bases are TGTGCCTGGAGTCTTCGGGACGCCAATCAGCCCCAGCATTTT. It yields the protein CAWSLRDANQPQHF.

This clone was picked up many times. The chain uses TRBV7-2 and TRBJ2-3, with 8 bases aligning to TRBD2. This CDR3 has 15 residues. Germline V gives CDR1 SGHTA, CDR2 FQGNSA. The V gene end was trimmed by 0 bases and the J gene end by 2 bases; junction bases not matched to a gene: 1. CDR3: CASSLAAGVTDTQYF. The CDR3 DNA follows: TGTGCCAGCAGCTTAGCAGCGGGAGTCACAGATACGCAGTATTTT.

The rearrangement uses TRBV29-1 and TRBJ2-7; D call uncertain. The germline V gene encodes CDR1 SQVTM and CDR2 ANQGSEA. The CDR3 length is 13 residues. With 3 bases removed from V and 1 base from J, the gap between germline ends came to 10 bases. The CDR3 coding sequence is TGCAGCGTTGAGCTCCCCAGTTCCTACGAGCAGTACTTC. Translation gives CSVELPSSYEQYF.

V and J are TRBV7-9 and TRBJ1-2, with a possible D match to TRBD1 (5 bases). Trimming stripped 0 bases from V and 2 bases from J, with 13 bases between. Germline V gives CDR1 SEHNR, CDR2 FQNEAQ (reference sequence). The CDR3 spans 16 residues. The CDR3 sequence is CASSLAGGFSNYGYTF. The CDR3 nucleotides are TGTGCCAGCAGCTTAGCGGGGGGGTTCTCCAACTATGGCTACACCTTC.

V gene TRBV7-2 combines with J gene TRBJ1-5; D gene uncertain. V was shortened by 3 bases and J by 2 bases, with 5 bases between the two germline ends. The CDR3 runs to 13 residues. Looked up from germline, CDR1 is SGHTA and CDR2 is FQGNSA. CDR3 region: CASSFERNQPQHF. CDR3 in DNA: TGTGCCAGCAGCTTTGAACGCAATCAGCCCCAGCATTTT.

This chain links TRBV10-3 with TRBJ2-3; D gene uncertain. Trimming took 4 bases from V and 1 from J, leaving 9 bases between them. The CDR3 is 14 amino acids. Germline CDR1 ENHRY, CDR2 SYGVKD. The CDR3 coding sequence is TGTGCCATCAGTGGGGAATGGGGCACAGATACGCAGTATTTT. This translates into CAISGEWGTDTQYF.